This T cell receptor beta chain appears in the sequencing data of a study of blood T cell repertoires in COVID-19. TCRdb's copy holds only in-frame clones and misses some; the assay was immunoSEQ multiplex PCR. The data hold about 310,000 clones, with around 87% observed a single time. The V segment lost 2 bases and the J segment 4 bases; nucleotides outside the gene matches: 5. The V gene's germline CDR1 is SGHTA and CDR2 FQGNSA. This CDR3 contains 15 residues. The sample was peripheral blood. The clonotype comes from a woman aged 45-60 years who had recovered from COVID-19. The J gene is TRBJ2-1, the V gene TRBV7-2, with 7 bases that match TRBD2. The CDR3 coding sequence is TGTGCCAGCAGCTTATTGGCTAGCGGTTACAATGAGCAGTTCTTC. Amino acids: CASSLLASGYNEQFF.